This T cell receptor beta chain was identified during a study of cytomegalovirus exposure and HLA in healthy donors. A multiplex PCR was run with 60 Vbeta primers and 13 Jbeta primers. Using immunoSEQ multiplex PCR, the repertoire was profiled, and TCRdb retains in-frame clones only, with some absent. The sample includes 150,000 to 200,000 clones, around four fifths of them seen just once. The TCR originated in a female donor in good health and CMV-seronegative. The source material was PBMCs.

The CDR3 DNA sequence: TGCGCCAGCAGCCACTGGTCCGGACAGGCGGCCTACGAGCAGTACTTC. It is translated as CASSHWSGQAAYEQYF. V usage is TRBV4-1 and J usage is TRBJ2-5; 7 bases are a match to TRBD1. The J call may be faulty, since TRBJ2-7 better matches the DNA end. The CDR3 runs to 16 residues. Germline assignment: CDR1 MGHRA and CDR2 YSYEKL.